This T cell receptor beta chain was sequenced during a study of blood T cell repertoires in COVID-19. Looking at the study overall: There were acute and convalescent COVID-19 samples, and they came from the United States, Italy and Spain. Sample material is recorded as cDNA or gDNA derived from T cells, B-cell-depleted T cells, or PBMCs.

Study processing details: Reference gene primers were amplified, and this amplification served to estimate nucleated cell counts. Sequencing used immunoSEQ multiplex PCR; TCRdb keeps in-frame clones, though not all of them. That table is the source of V, J and clone size, and D and trimming were worked out from the DNA. The profile shows about 130,000 clones, 84% of them singletons. The V and J ends lost 8 bases and 5 bases respectively, with 15 bases between them. Germline assignment: CDR1 SGHDN and CDR2 FVKESK. CDR3 length equals 13 residues. The gene calls are TRBV14 and TRBJ1-2; D remains unclear. This TCR derives from a woman aged 30 to 39 who had recovered from COVID-19. Sample: peripheral blood. In nucleotides, the CDR3 is TGTGCCAGCTCCCAGAACGAGGGATATGGCTACACCTTC. Translation gives CASSQNEGYGYTF.